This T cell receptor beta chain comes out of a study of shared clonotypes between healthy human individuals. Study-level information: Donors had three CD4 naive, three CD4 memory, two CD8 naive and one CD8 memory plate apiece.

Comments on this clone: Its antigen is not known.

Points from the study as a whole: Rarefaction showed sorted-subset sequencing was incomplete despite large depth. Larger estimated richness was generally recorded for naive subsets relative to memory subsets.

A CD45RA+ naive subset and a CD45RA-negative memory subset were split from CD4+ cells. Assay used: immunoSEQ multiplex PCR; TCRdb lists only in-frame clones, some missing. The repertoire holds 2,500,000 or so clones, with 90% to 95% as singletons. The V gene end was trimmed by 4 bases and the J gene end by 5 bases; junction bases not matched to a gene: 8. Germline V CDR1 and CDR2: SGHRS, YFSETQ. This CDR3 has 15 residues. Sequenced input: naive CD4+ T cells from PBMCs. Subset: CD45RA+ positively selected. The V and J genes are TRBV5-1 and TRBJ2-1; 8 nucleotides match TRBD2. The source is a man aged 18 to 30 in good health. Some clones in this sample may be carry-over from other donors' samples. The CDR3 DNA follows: TGCGCCAGCAGCGGGCTAGCGGGTCTGAACAATGAGCAGTTCTTC. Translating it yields CASSGLAGLNNEQFF.